This T cell receptor beta chain was observed in a study of blood T cell repertoires in COVID-19. Whole-study context: Spain, Italy and the United States supplied samples that represented acute and convalescent COVID-19. Sample material is recorded as cDNA or gDNA derived from T cells, B-cell-depleted T cells, or PBMCs.

Authors' processing steps: Estimated nucleated cell counts came from reference gene primer amplification. Produced via immunoSEQ multiplex PCR; TCRdb's table is partial and in-frame only. Clonal size and the V and J genes are those of that table, whereas D and trimming came from the DNA. The sample includes 330,000 or so clones, roughly 87% of them seen just once. This clone was detected a few times. Germline loops: CDR1 SGDLS, CDR2 YYNGEE. The CDR3 length is 15 residues. Germline trimming cut 3 bases from V and 4 bases from J; bases unmatched to any gene: 3. The V gene is TRBV9, the J gene TRBJ2-1; 11 nucleotides agree with TRBD2. The sequence came from a man under 40 with COVID-19, enrolled during active disease. Specimen: peripheral blood. This CDR3 reads CASSELAGVYNEQFF. The CDR3 DNA is TGTGCCAGCAGCGAACTAGCGGGAGTTTACAATGAGCAGTTCTTC. Filled out from reference TRBV9 and TRBJ2-1, the complete variable domain reads DSGVTQTPKHLITATGQRVTLRCSPRSGDLSVYWYQQSLDQGLQFLIQYYNGEERAKGNILERFSAQQFPDLHSELNLSSLELGDSALYFCASSELAGVYNEQFFGPGTRLTVL.